Here is one TCR beta chain with its context. The antigen is not known. J gave up 2 bases and V 3 bases, and 4 bases lay outside the gene matches. CDR1 is DFQATT, CDR2 SNEGSKA, per germline (reference sequence). This CDR3 has 13 amino acids. The sample originates from a study of T cell repertoires in cytomegalovirus infection. Study-level information: It was the public TCR beta signatures that indicated both CMV infection and matching HLA type.

TCRdb itself ran the reads through MiXCR, one entry per CDR3 protein. The data contain about 530,000 distinct CDR3 sequences, approximately 25% of them singletons. Findings and limits, study-wide: The ex vivo response was dominated by HLA-C-restricted CMV-specific TCR beta clonotypes. Cumulative public TCR beta family frequency identified CMV carriers with the relevant HLA.

V is TRBV20-1 and J is TRBJ2-7; 7 nucleotides align to TRBD2. Sequenced sample: PBMCs. The receptor was derived from a human donor in good health (CMV status not recorded). Some clones in this sample may be carry-over from other donors' samples. CDR3 nucleotide sequence: TGCAGTGCTAGTCCGACTAGCCCCTACGAGCAGTACTTC. It yields the protein CSASPTSPYEQYF.